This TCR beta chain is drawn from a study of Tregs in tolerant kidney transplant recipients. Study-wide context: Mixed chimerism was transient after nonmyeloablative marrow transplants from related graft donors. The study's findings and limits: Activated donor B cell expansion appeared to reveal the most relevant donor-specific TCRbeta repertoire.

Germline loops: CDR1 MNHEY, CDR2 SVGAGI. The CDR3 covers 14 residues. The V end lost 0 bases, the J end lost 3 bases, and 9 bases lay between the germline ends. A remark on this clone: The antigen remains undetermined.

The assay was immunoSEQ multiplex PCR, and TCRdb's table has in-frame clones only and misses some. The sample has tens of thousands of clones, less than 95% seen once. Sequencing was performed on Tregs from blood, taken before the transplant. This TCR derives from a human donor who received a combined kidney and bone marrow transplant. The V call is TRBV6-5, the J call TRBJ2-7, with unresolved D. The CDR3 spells CASSYSARNYEQYF. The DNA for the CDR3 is TGTGCCAGCAGTTACTCGGCTAGGAACTACGAGCAGTACTTC.